This record concerns one TCR beta chain sequence. Its target is not known. This entry is derived from a study of molecular identifiers for immune sequencing clone quantification. Whole-study results and caveats: Spiked TCR RNA from one Jurkat cell reportedly showed up when mixed among more than 900,000 naive cells.

Both previously described methods and listed TCR primers were employed to make bulk TCR libraries. TCRdb ran MiXCR on the PCR reads and lists one entry per CDR3 protein. The table includes about half a million distinct CDR3 sequences, about 25% detected once. CDR3 length equals 16 residues. Germline lookup yields CDR1 MNHEY and CDR2 SMNVEV (reference sequence). V was trimmed by 0 bases and J by 0 bases, leaving 12 bases between them. The sequencing sample was made of naive CD8+ T cells from blood, with Jurkat cell RNA spiked in. Subset given: FACS-sorted CD8+CD4-CCR7+CD45RA+ naive T cells. This clonotype was sampled from a human donor in good health. Some libraries in this study had Jurkat cell RNA spiked in. The chain uses TRBV27 and TRBJ2-7; TRBD2 might be the D (6 bases). CDR3 region: CASSLSGLSPSYEQYF. CDR3 bases: TGTGCCAGCAGTTTATCTGGACTATCCCCCTCCTACGAGCAGTACTTC.